Here is one T cell receptor beta chain with its context. Its antigen remains undetermined. Base-call qualities are not available, and no considerably larger clone is one nucleotide away. TCRbeta CDR3 regions were amplified from genomic DNA using the immunoSEQ Assay, a bias-controlled multiplex PCR. The authors' analysis ran thus. Within the assay, amplification of reference gene primers was used to estimate how many nucleated cells each sample contained. Sequence reads were collapsed and filtered to measure the absolute abundance of every unique TCRbeta CDR3 rearrangement. For each sample, productive Simpson clonality was calculated as the square root of Simpson's diversity index over productive rearrangements. TCRdb stores this immuneACCESS table with in-frame sequences only. Part of the clones is absent; in the studies checked, under half of the shortfall reflects unresolved V genes, and no reason is known for the rest. V and J calls and clone size are as listed in that table; D and trimming were resolved from the DNA. Counted in this sample were roughly 100,000 clones; roughly 84% of them appeared once. 2.1% of the sample is taken by the ten largest.

The collaborating institutions used their own protocols to collect whole blood in K2EDTA tubes. For TCRbeta analysis, collaborators shipped samples as frozen whole blood, isolated PBMCs, or DNA extracted from either of those sample types. These data belong to a study of blood T cell repertoires in COVID-19 (dated by TCRdb to the early 2020s). As for the study more broadly: Samples from collaborators originated in the United States, Italy and Spain and spanned both the acute and convalescent phases of COVID-19. The prospective study material was composed of cDNA or gDNA derived from T cells, B-cell-depleted T cells, or PBMCs. Subjects who had been exposed to COVID-19, were actively infected with it, or had recovered from it provided the deeply sampled blood TCRbeta repertoires that made up the dataset. The repertoires were released in a freely available public database meant as a resource for research on the immune response to SARS-CoV-2. The samples were drawn from the first 160 participants of the ongoing ImmuneRACE study and from about 1,200 subjects provided by 6 global collaborators. Sample metadata almost always included a de-identified subject ID, COVID-19 status, age in years and sex. HLA class I and class II types, where available, came from metadata supplied by the sample provider rather than from assay-based typing.

Here is what the overall study found, with its caveats: The amount of clinical and demographic metadata varied by source and participant and was provided uncurated.

The germline V gene (reference sequence) supplies CDR1 WNHNN and CDR2 SYGVQD. Spanning cysteine to phenylalanine, the CDR3 consists of 20 amino acids. Just CDR3 DNA is preserved here, 60 bases in frame from base 1. The junction shows trimming of 3 bases on V and 3 bases on J, and the gene matches do not reach 17 bases of it. This chain joins TRBV10-1 to TRBJ2-6; 7 junctional bases match TRBD2. This TCR came from a human donor in a cohort sampled during active COVID-19. Source material: peripheral blood. The nucleotide sequence reads as follows: TGCGCCAGCAGTGACTCCGGACGGGGAGGGTTTCGTGGTGGGGCCAACGTCCTGACTTTC. Its product reads: CASSDSGRGGFRGGANVLTF.